One sample yielded the 2 T cell receptor beta chains listed below, sequenced in a study of CD8+CD57+ T cells in acquired aplastic anemia. Genomic DNA templated the TCR beta VDJ and CDR3 profiling. MiXCR, run by TCRdb on the reads, gives a single entry per CDR3 protein. The repertoire holds approximately 260,000 distinct CDR3 sequences, with roughly 82% as singletons. An expansion of CD8+CD57+ cells by flow cytometry had been shown in patients chosen for sequencing. The sample taken for sequencing was sorted CD4+, CD8+, or CD8+CD57+ T cells (not recorded which) from PBMCs. The receptors shown here come from a human donor with aplastic anemia.

The sample holds one count of this clonotype. The rearrangement joins TRBV20-1 to TRBJ2-1; no reliable D call. The CDR3 contains 10 residues. From germline, CDR1 is DFQATT and CDR2 SNEGSKA (reference sequence). With 8 bases removed from V and 0 bases from J, the gap between germline ends came to 2 bases. The CDR3 DNA sequence: TGCAGTACCTCCTACAATGAGCAGTTCTTC. This encodes CSTSYNEQFF.

Of note for this clonotype: A read error is likely, as this CDR3 ends without the conserved phenylalanine or tryptophan. Because the CDR3's place on the DNA is in doubt, the DNA is left out and the CDR3 is given as listed by TCRdb. The chain joins TRBV7-3 to TRBJ2-3. Germline lookup yields CDR1 SGHTA and CDR2 FQGTGA. Counting both end residues, the CDR3 totals 12 amino acids. The CDR3 sequence: CASSLAPDTKDT.